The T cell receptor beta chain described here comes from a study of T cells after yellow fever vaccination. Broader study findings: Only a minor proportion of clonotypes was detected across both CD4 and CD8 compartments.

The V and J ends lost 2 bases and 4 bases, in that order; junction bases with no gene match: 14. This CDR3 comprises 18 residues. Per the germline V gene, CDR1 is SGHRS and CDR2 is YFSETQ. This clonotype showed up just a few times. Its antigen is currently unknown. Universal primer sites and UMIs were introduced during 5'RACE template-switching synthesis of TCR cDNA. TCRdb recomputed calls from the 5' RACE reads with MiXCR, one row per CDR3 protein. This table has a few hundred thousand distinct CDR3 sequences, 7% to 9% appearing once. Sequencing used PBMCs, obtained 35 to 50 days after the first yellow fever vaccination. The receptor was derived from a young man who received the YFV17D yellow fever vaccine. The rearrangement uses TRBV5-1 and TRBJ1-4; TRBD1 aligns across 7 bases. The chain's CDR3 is CASSFGTVSGGFNEKLFF. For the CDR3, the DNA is TGCGCCAGCAGCTTTGGTACCGTGTCAGGGGGTTTTAATGAAAAACTGTTTTTT.